Following are 21 T cell receptor beta chains from one sample sequenced in a study of cytomegalovirus exposure and HLA in healthy donors. Researchers ran the PCR with 60 Vbeta and 13 Jbeta primers. TCRdb's table, derived via immunoSEQ multiplex PCR, lists solely in-frame clones and lacks some. Counted here are roughly 100,000 clones, about 75% occurring once; the ten biggest clones make up about 7%. Sequencing used PBMCs. The receptors come from a man between 40 and 49 years old in good health and CMV-seropositive.

The rearrangement joins TRBV28 to TRBJ1-2; 8 nucleotides match TRBD1. CDR1 and CDR2 (germline): MDHEN, SYDVKM. CDR3 length equals 16 residues. The junction had 15 bases not matched to a gene; V was cut back by 4 bases and J by 8 bases. The CDR3 spells CASSSRQGYPYLGYTF. In nucleotides, the CDR3 is TGTGCCAGCAGTTCAAGACAGGGGTACCCCTATCTCGGCTACACCTTC.

The chain combines TRBV6-5 with TRBJ2-1; D gene uncertain. Germline V lookup: CDR1 MNHEY, CDR2 SVGAGI. Trimming pared 6 bases from V and 5 bases from J, leaving 8 bases between. CDR3 length: 12 amino acids. In nucleotides, the CDR3 is TGTGCCAGCAGCGGTCGGGACAATGAGCAGTTCTTC. As protein: CASSGRDNEQFF.

The rearrangement uses TRBV5-4 and TRBJ1-2, with 9 bases lining up with TRBD1. Per the germline V gene, CDR1 is SGHNT and CDR2 is YYREEE (reference sequence). The junction had 14 bases not matched to a gene; V was cut back by 9 bases and J by 8 bases. This CDR3 has 14 residues. As DNA, the CDR3 is TGTGCCACCATACAGGGGGCCGAGACCGGCGGCTACACCTTC. Translated: CATIQGAETGGYTF.

This chain uses TRBV7-6 with TRBJ2-7, with 8 nucleotides matching TRBD2. Germline CDR1 is SGHVS and CDR2 is FNYEAQ. This CDR3 spans 15 amino acids. Losses at the gene ends were 2 bases for V and 7 bases for J; bases not matched to a gene: 10. CDR3 loop: CASSLTGGSIQEQYF. In nucleotides, the CDR3 is TGTGCCAGCAGCTTAACGGGGGGGTCAATTCAAGAGCAGTACTTC.

V is TRBV20-1 and J is TRBJ1-1; D remains ambiguous. The V end lost 1 base, the J end lost 8 bases, and 8 bases lay between the germline ends. CDR3 size: 11 residues. Germline CDR1 and CDR2: DFQATT and SNEGSKA (reference sequence). CDR3 residues: CSARVPGEAFF. The CDR3 nucleotides are TGCAGTGCTAGAGTGCCGGGAGAAGCTTTCTTT.

J is TRBJ1-6 and V is TRBV27; D might be TRBD1 (5 bases). This CDR3 has 16 amino acids. V was pared by 4 bases and J by 5 bases, with 15 bases between. Per the germline V gene, CDR1 is MNHEY and CDR2 is SMNVEV (reference sequence). The CDR3 reads CASSSKDGGDNSPLHF. The CDR3 nucleotides read TGTGCCAGCAGTTCCAAGGACGGGGGGGATAATTCACCCCTCCACTTT.

The chain has TRBV27 and TRBJ1-2; D perhaps matches TRBD1 (6 bases). Looked up from germline, CDR1 is MNHEY and CDR2 is SMNVEV (reference sequence). There are 14 residues in the CDR3. V was shortened by 5 bases and J by 5 bases, with 15 bases between the two germline ends. In nucleotides, the CDR3 is TGTGCCAGCAGTCCAGAACAGGGCGGTTATGGCTACACCTTC. Residues: CASSPEQGGYGYTF.

The gene calls are TRBV29-1 and TRBJ1-4; 11 bases agree with TRBD1. Trimming at V came to 4 bases and at J to 6 bases, leaving 1 base not matched to a gene. This CDR3 spans 13 amino acids. Germline CDR1 reads SQVTM; CDR2 reads ANQGSEA. In nucleotides, the CDR3 is TGCAGCGTTGGGGACAGGGGGGATGAAAAACTGTTTTTT. It specifies CSVGDRGDEKLFF.

This chain connects TRBV5-1 to TRBJ2-7; 10 nucleotides match TRBD1. Germline loops: CDR1 SGHRS, CDR2 YFSETQ. The CDR3 covers 16 residues. Trimming cost V 4 bases and J 5 bases; bases outside gene matches: 12. The CDR3 region is CASSRTGTGVQDEQYF. The DNA of the CDR3 is TGCGCCAGCAGCAGAACCGGGACAGGGGTCCAGGACGAGCAGTACTTC.

This clone was counted only a few times. The chain links TRBV5-1 to TRBJ1-6, with TRBD1 as a possible D gene (5 bases). Germline assignment: CDR1 SGHRS and CDR2 YFSETQ. The CDR3 has 16 residues. Deletions cut 0 bases from V and 0 bases from J, with 7 bases between. This CDR3 reads CASSLDRSSYNSPLHF. In DNA form, the CDR3 reads TGCGCCAGCAGCTTGGACAGGAGCTCCTATAATTCACCCCTCCACTTT.

J is TRBJ2-3 and V is TRBV14; 10 bases map to TRBD1. The length of the CDR3 is 15 residues. Germline CDR1 is SGHDN and CDR2 is FVKESK. V trimming: 6 bases; J trimming: 5 bases; junction bases outside the gene matches: 8. CDR3 loop: CASSWGTGERDTQYF. The CDR3 DNA reads TGTGCCAGCAGTTGGGGGACAGGGGAAAGAGATACGCAGTATTTT.

This chain connects TRBV7-2 to TRBJ2-1; TRBD1 matches 7 bases. This CDR3 has 13 amino acids. Germline V CDR1 and CDR2: SGHTA, FQGNSA. Losses at the gene ends were 0 bases for V and 8 bases for J; bases not matched to a gene: 1. The CDR3 coding sequence is TGTGCCAGCAGCTTAGCGAGGGGGCATGAGCAGTTCTTC. It translates to CASSLARGHEQFF.

The CDR3 region is CASSWGSGTGTGNTIYF. CDR3 in DNA: TGCGCCAGCAGCTGGGGATCCGGGACAGGGACTGGAAACACCATATATTTT. V usage is TRBV5-1 and J usage is TRBJ1-3; 9 bases match TRBD1. This CDR3 spans 17 amino acids. Trimming removed 3 bases from V and 2 bases from J; junction bases left unmatched: 9. In germline, CDR1 is SGHRS, CDR2 YFSETQ.

The CDR3 here is CAISGTSRTGELFF. For the CDR3, the DNA is TGTGCCATCAGCGGGACTTCTCGTACCGGGGAGCTGTTTTTT. J is TRBJ2-2 and V is TRBV10-3, with a tentative D call TRBD2 (6 bases). With 6 bases removed from V and 5 bases from J, the gap between germline ends came to 13 bases. The CDR3 is 14 residues long. CDR1 and CDR2 (germline): ENHRY, SYGVKD.

J is TRBJ2-1 and V is TRBV5-1, with 9 bases fitting TRBD1. Germline V CDR1 and CDR2: SGHRS, YFSETQ. The length of the CDR3 is 16 residues. J gave up 5 bases and V 4 bases, and 10 bases lay outside the gene matches. The CDR3 DNA sequence: TGCGCCAGCAGCCCTTTGGGACAGGGAGGGGACAATGAGCAGTTCTTC. It encodes CASSPLGQGGDNEQFF.

This clone was recorded once. The V gene is TRBV10-3, the J gene TRBJ2-3; 9 nucleotides align to TRBD1. The germline CDR1 and CDR2 sequences are ENHRY and SYGVKD. The CDR3 consists of 14 residues. V trimming: 11 bases; J trimming: 6 bases; junction bases outside the gene matches: 12. The CDR3 coding sequence is TGTGCCTCAGACAGGACAGGGGTTGGGGATACGCAGTATTTT. Translating it yields CASDRTGVGDTQYF.

The rearrangement uses TRBV6-5 and TRBJ2-5; D perhaps matches TRBD1 (6 bases). Germline V gene sequence: CDR1 MNHEY, CDR2 SVGAGI. The CDR3 is made up of 10 amino acids. The germline V and J ends were trimmed by 9 bases and 5 bases, with 7 bases remaining between them. The CDR3 protein is CASQGETQYF. CDR3 nucleotide sequence: TGTGCCAGTCAGGGGGAGACCCAGTACTTC.

The V and J genes are TRBV11-3 and TRBJ1-5; D not resolved. Germline CDR1 is SGHNT and CDR2 is YENEEA. The length of the CDR3 is 10 residues. Trimming shortened V by 11 bases and J by 7 bases, and 9 bases separated the two germline ends. The CDR3 region has the DNA TGTGCCCCGGAGGGCCAGCCCCAGCATTTT. Its translation: CAPEGQPQHF.

This chain uses TRBV28 with TRBJ2-6; TRBD1 agrees at 8 bases. Germline V lookup: CDR1 MDHEN, CDR2 SYDVKM. Trimming cost V 4 bases and J 2 bases; bases outside gene matches: 4. The CDR3 is 16 residues long. The chain's CDR3 is CASSSMDRAGANVLTF. As DNA, the CDR3 is TGTGCCAGCAGTTCCATGGACAGGGCTGGGGCCAACGTCCTGACTTTC.

The V gene is TRBV5-8, the J gene TRBJ2-7; 8 nucleotides agree with TRBD2. CDR1 and CDR2 from the germline V gene are SGHTS and YDEGEE. The CDR3 extends over 15 amino acids. J gave up 2 bases and V 4 bases, and 8 bases lay outside the gene matches. The CDR3 bases are TGTGCCAGCAGCCTAACTAGCGGAGCCACCTACGAGCAGTACTTC. The encoded protein is CASSLTSGATYEQYF.

The rearrangement uses TRBV14 and TRBJ1-4; weak D call: TRBD1 (6 bases). CDR1 and CDR2 from the germline V gene are SGHDN and FVKESK. CDR3 length equals 16 residues. Trimming cost V 5 bases and J 5 bases, with 18 bases left between them. The CDR3 region is CASSKTLDRWNEKLFF. CDR3 bases: TGTGCCAGCAGCAAAACCCTGGACAGATGGAATGAAAAACTGTTTTTT.